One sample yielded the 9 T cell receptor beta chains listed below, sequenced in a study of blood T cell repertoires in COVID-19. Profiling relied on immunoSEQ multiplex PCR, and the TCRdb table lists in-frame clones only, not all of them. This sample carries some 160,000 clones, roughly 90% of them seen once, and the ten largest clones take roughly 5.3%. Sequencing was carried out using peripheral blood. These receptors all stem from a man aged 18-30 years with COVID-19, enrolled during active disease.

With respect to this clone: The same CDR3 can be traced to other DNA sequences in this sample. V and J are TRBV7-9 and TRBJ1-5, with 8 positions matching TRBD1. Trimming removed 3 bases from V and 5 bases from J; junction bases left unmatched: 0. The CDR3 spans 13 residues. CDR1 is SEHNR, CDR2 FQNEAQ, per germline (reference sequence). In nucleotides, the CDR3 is TGTGCCAGCAGCTTGGGACAGGATCAGCCCCAGCATTTT. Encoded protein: CASSLGQDQPQHF.

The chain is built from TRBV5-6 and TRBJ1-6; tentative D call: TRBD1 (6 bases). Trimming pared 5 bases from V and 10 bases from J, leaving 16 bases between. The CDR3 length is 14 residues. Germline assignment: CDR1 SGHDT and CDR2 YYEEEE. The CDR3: CASSLGGVASPLHF. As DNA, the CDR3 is TGTGCCAGCAGTTTAGGGGGTGTGGCGTCACCCCTCCACTTT.

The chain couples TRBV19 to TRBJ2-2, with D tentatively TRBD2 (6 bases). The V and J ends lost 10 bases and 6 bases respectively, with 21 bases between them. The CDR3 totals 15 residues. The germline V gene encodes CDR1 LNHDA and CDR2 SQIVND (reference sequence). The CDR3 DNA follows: TGTGCCACCAGAGGCTACTTGGGGGGATCCGGGGAGCTGTTTTTT. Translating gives CATRGYLGGSGELFF.

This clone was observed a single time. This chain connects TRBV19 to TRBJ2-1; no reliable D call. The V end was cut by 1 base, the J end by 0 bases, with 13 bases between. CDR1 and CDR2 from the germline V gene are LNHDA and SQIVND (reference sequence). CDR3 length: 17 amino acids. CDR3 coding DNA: TGTGCCAGTAGTATAGCGGTGCGGTCGAGCTCCTACAATGAGCAGTTCTTC. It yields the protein CASSIAVRSSSYNEQFF.

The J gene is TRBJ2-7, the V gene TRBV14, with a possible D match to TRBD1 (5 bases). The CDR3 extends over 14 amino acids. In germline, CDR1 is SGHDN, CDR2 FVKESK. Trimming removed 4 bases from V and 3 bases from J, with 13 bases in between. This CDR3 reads CASSPGHKIYEQYF. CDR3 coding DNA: TGTGCCAGCAGCCCTGGACATAAGATCTACGAGCAGTACTTC.

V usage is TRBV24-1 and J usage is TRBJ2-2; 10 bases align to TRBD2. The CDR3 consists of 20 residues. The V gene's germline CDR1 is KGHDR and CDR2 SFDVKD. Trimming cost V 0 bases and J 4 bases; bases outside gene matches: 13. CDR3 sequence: CATSDLLQGTSDKGTGELFF. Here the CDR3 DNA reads TGTGCCACCAGTGATTTGCTGCAGGGGACTAGCGATAAGGGCACCGGGGAGCTGTTTTTT.

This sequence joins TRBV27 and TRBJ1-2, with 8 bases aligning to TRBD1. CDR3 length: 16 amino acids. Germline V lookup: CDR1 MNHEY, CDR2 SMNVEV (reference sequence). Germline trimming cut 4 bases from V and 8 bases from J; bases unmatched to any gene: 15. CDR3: CASSSPSDRGLGGYTF. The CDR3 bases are TGTGCCAGCAGTTCACCCTCCGACAGGGGTCTGGGAGGCTACACCTTC.

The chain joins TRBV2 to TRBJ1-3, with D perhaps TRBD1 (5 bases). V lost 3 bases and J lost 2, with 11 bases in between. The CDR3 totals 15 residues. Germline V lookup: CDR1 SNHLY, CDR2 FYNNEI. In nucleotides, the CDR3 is TGTGCCAGCAGTGATGGGGGAGGGACTGGAAACACCATATATTTT. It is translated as CASSDGGGTGNTIYF.

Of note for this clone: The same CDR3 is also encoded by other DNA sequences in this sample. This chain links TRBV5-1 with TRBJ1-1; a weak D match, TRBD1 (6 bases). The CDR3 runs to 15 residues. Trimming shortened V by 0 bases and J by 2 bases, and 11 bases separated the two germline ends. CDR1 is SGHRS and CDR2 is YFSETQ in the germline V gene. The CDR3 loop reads CASSLAGQKNTEAFF. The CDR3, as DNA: TGCGCCAGCAGCTTGGCAGGACAGAAAAACACTGAAGCTTTCTTT.